One T cell receptor (beta chain) is described in this entry. Priming of first-strand cDNA relied on TRAV- and TRBV-specific primers (covering alpha and beta chains). For amplifying TCRs, the PCR ran for 15 to 20 cycles with Phusion, which was used together with a constant-region primer and the adapter on the V primers. TCRdb fed the reads into MiXCR, producing one record per CDR3 protein. Here the sample spans some 11,000 distinct CDR3 sequences, 51% being singletons. Germline loops: CDR1 MNHEY, CDR2 SMNVEV (reference sequence). CDR3 size: 15 residues. The trim removed 6 bases at V and 0 bases at J, leaving 8 bases unmatched. The presence of advanced solid tumors lacking tumor-infiltrating lymphocytes characterized eligible patients. These data belong to a study of low-dose radiotherapy and immunotherapy resistance in tumors. In the study overall: Cyclophosphamide infusions of 200 mg/m2 came every two weeks, one day before radiation-immunotherapy.

The origin of this receptor is a human donor with advanced metastatic prostate, ovarian, gallbladder or colorectal cancer (not recorded which). This table probably holds off-target reads from a library built for another chain. The V and J genes are TRBV27 and TRBJ2-7, with 7 bases lining up with TRBD1. CDR3 loop: CASRPGTVSSYEQYF. DNA for the CDR3: TGTGCCAGCAGGCCCGGGACAGTGAGCTCCTACGAGCAGTACTTC.